Below, 18 T cell receptor beta chains from the same sample are listed, as sequenced in a study of cytomegalovirus exposure and HLA in healthy donors. The PCR employed 60 Vbeta primers together with 13 Jbeta primers. Data came from immunoSEQ multiplex PCR; TCRdb stores just in-frame clones and leaves some out. The table includes tens of thousands of clones, about two thirds detected once. Sequenced sample: PBMCs. Receptors originate from a human donor in good health.

This clone was seen a few times. V usage is TRBV13 and J usage is TRBJ1-1; perhaps TRBD1 as D (6 bases). The CDR3 loop spans 16 amino acids. Deletions cut 5 bases from V and 1 base from J, with 17 bases between. Per germline, CDR1 PRHDT and CDR2 FYEKMQ (reference sequence). CDR3 amino acids: CASSLGPGTSNTEAFF. CDR3 nucleotides: TGTGCCAGCAGCCTCGGGCCCGGGACATCGAACACTGAAGCTTTCTTT.

The chain recombines TRBV9 with TRBJ1-2; a weak D match, TRBD1 (5 bases). The CDR3 runs to 15 residues. Trimming left V 0 bases short and J 5 bases short, with 14 bases between. The V gene's germline CDR1 is SGDLS and CDR2 YYNGEE. CDR3 nucleotide sequence: TGTGCCAGCAGCGTAGCTAGCCGGGACTGGTATGGCTACACCTTC. It translates to CASSVASRDWYGYTF.

The rearrangement joins TRBV5-1 to TRBJ2-7; TRBD2 might be the D (5 bases). Germline assignment: CDR1 SGHRS and CDR2 YFSETQ. Trimming took 1 base from V and 0 from J, leaving 11 bases between them. The CDR3 length is 15 residues. DNA for the CDR3: TGCGCCAGCAGCTTGAAAGGCGGGCTCTCCTACGAGCAGTACTTC. It yields the protein CASSLKGGLSYEQYF.

The chain has TRBV2 and TRBJ1-2; D remains ambiguous. Germline assignment: CDR1 SNHLY and CDR2 FYNNEI. The V end was cut by 4 bases, the J end by 7 bases, with 10 bases between. The CDR3 spans 12 residues. The CDR3 sequence is CASSAGSGGYTF. As DNA, the CDR3 is TGTGCCAGCAGTGCTGGAAGCGGTGGCTACACCTTC.

This clone is categorized as medium-sized. V usage is TRBV14 and J usage is TRBJ2-1; no clear D. The CDR3 contains 11 residues. Trimming removed 4 bases at V and 4 bases at J, with 2 bases between. Germline values: CDR1 SGHDN, CDR2 FVKESK. The CDR3, as DNA: TGTGCCAGCAGCCTATACAATGAGCAGTTCTTC. This encodes CASSLYNEQFF.

This chain joins TRBV30 and TRBJ1-6; the D is unclear. The CDR3 runs 14 residues. The ends were cut back, 2 bases at V and 6 bases at J, with 11 bases in the middle. CDR1 and CDR2 (germline): GTSNPN, SVGIG (reference sequence). The CDR3 region is CAWSPDGSNSPLHF. The CDR3 DNA reads as TGTGCCTGGAGTCCGGACGGGAGTAATTCACCCCTCCACTTT.

About this clone: One junction end disagrees with the germline gene, perhaps due to a read error. The V gene is TRBV29-1, the J gene TRBJ2-5, with a tentative D call TRBD2 (8 bases). The CDR3 length is 15 residues. Germline V gene sequence: CDR1 SQVTM, CDR2 ANQGSEA. CDR3 loop: CSVEVAGSGGEAQYF. The CDR3 DNA sequence: TGCAGCGTTGAAGTAGCGGGGTCAGGGGGAGAGGCCCAGTACTTC. Using reference TRBV29-1 and TRBJ2-5 for the parts outside the CDR3, the full variable domain is SAVISQKPSRDICQRGTSLTIQCQVDSQVTMMFWYRQQPGQSLTLIATANQGSEATYESGFVIDKFPISRPNLTFSTLTVSNMSPEDSSIYLCSVEVAGSGGEAQYFGPGTRLLVL.

This clone appeared a few times. The J gene is TRBJ1-1, the V gene TRBV5-4, with D unclear. Trimming stripped 4 bases from V and 4 bases from J, with 11 bases between. CDR3 length: 13 amino acids. CDR1 and CDR2 (germline): SGHNT, YYREEE (reference sequence). The CDR3 coding sequence is TGTGCCAGCAGCCTCGGAGGCACCACTGAAGCTTTCTTT. Amino acids: CASSLGGTTEAFF.

The V and J genes are TRBV18 and TRBJ1-2; TRBD1 matches at 9 bases. Germline CDR1 and CDR2: KGHSH and LQKENI. V shed 2 bases and J 6 bases; nucleotides not matched to a gene: 1. This CDR3 region has 13 residues. The CDR3 is CASSPRQGDGYTF. The CDR3 region has the DNA TGTGCCAGCTCACCAAGACAGGGGGATGGCTACACCTTC.

The V and J genes are TRBV11-2 and TRBJ1-4; 8 bases match TRBD1. The CDR3 length is 15 residues. Germline V lookup: CDR1 SGHAT, CDR2 FQNNGV. V dropped 6 bases and J dropped 9; count of bases not matched to a gene: 12. As DNA, the CDR3 is TGTGCCAGCAGATTTGCTGGCAGGGGGCTCAAAAAACTGTTTTTT. It translates to CASRFAGRGLKKLFF.

This clone was observed a few times. This CDR3 reads CADALGVCSQETQYF. CDR3 bases: TGTGCCGACGCGCTCGGGGTCTGCAGCCAAGAGACCCAGTACTTC. The rearrangement uses TRBV6-8 and TRBJ2-5; a possible D gene is TRBD2 (5 bases). The germline CDR1 and CDR2 sequences are MNHGY and SAAAGT. The V and J ends lost 11 bases and 1 base respectively, with 20 bases between them. The CDR3 extends over 15 amino acids.

The chain carries TRBV6-1 and TRBJ2-1, with 7 bases aligning to TRBD1. V lost 10 bases, J lost 0 bases, and 6 bases stayed unmatched. CDR1 is MNHNS, CDR2 SASEGT, per germline. This CDR3 is 14 amino acids long. The CDR3 DNA is TGTGCCACCCAGGGGACAGTCTCCTACAATGAGCAGTTCTTC. Amino acids: CATQGTVSYNEQFF.

The V gene is TRBV14, the J gene TRBJ1-2; a weak D match, TRBD1 (5 bases). Germline V gene data show CDR1 as SGHDN and CDR2 as FVKESK. V was trimmed by 5 bases and J by 0 bases, leaving 13 bases between them. The CDR3 covers 15 residues. CDR3 loop: CASSVTTGTNYGYTF. As DNA, the CDR3 is TGTGCCAGCAGCGTAACCACAGGCACTAACTATGGCTACACCTTC.

The chain combines TRBV19 with TRBJ2-7, with D possibly matching TRBD1 (6 bases). Per germline, CDR1 LNHDA and CDR2 SQIVND (reference sequence). V lost 1 base to trimming and J lost 2 bases, with 12 bases between them. The CDR3 has 15 residues. For the CDR3, the DNA is TGTGCCAGTAGTATAGTTTCGGGACAAGCCTACGAGCAGTACTTC. It translates to CASSIVSGQAYEQYF.

This chain connects TRBV7-3 to TRBJ2-7, with 9 bases identical to TRBD1. The V segment lost 4 bases and the J segment 5 bases; nucleotides outside the gene matches: 12. This CDR3 has 16 residues. Germline values: CDR1 SGHTA, CDR2 FQGTGA. The CDR3 DNA sequence: TGTGCCAGCAGCTCTTATAACCGGGACAGGGTCGACGAGCAGTACTTC. This codes for CASSSYNRDRVDEQYF.

V gene TRBV4-2 combines with J gene TRBJ1-5, with 7 bases matching TRBD1. The ends lost 4 bases at V and 6 bases at J; junction bases unmatched: 6. The CDR3 contains 14 residues. CDR1 LGHNA and CDR2 YNFKEQ come from the germline V gene. CDR3 sequence: CASSRPTGSQPQHF. The CDR3 coding sequence is TGTGCCAGCAGCCGCCCGACAGGGTCTCAGCCCCAGCATTTT.

This rearrangement joins TRBV10-3 to TRBJ2-5; D unclear. Germline V gene lookup returns CDR1 ENHRY and CDR2 SYGVKD. The V and J ends lost 2 bases and 2 bases respectively, with 3 bases between them. This CDR3 is 12 amino acids long. CDR3 loop: CAISEHQETQYF. As DNA, the CDR3 is TGTGCCATCAGTGAGCATCAAGAGACCCAGTACTTC.

This sequence joins TRBV12-5 and TRBJ2-1; possibly TRBD2 for D (6 bases). This CDR3 region has 15 residues. Germline assignment: CDR1 LGHNT and CDR2 FRNRAP. The V gene lost 8 bases and the J gene lost 0 bases, with 14 bases spanning the gap. As DNA, the CDR3 is TGTGCTAGTTGGGGAGGACAAAGCTCCTACAATGAGCAGTTCTTC. The encoded protein is CASWGGQSSYNEQFF.